The sample holds one count of the clone carrying this T cell receptor beta chain. Other DNA sequences of this sample code for an identical CDR3. Trimming took 0 bases from V and 6 from J; bases not matched to a gene: 8. CDR1 and CDR2 from the germline V gene are SGHRS and YFSETQ. This CDR3 has 16 residues. TCRdb keeps only in-frame clones here, not all; method: immunoSEQ multiplex PCR. Among 1,400,000 or so clones listed, approximately 98.5% were seen once. This sample is part of a study of shared clonotypes between healthy human individuals. The receptor's source is a man aged 25-45 years in good health. Sequencing was done on a sample of naive CD4+ T cells sorted from blood. Subset in this sample: CD45RA+ positively selected. The J gene is TRBJ2-3, the V gene TRBV5-1; 9 bases agree with TRBD2. CDR3 residues: CASSLEGGRAGDTQYF. In DNA form, the CDR3 reads TGCGCCAGCAGCTTGGAAGGCGGGAGGGCCGGGGATACGCAGTATTTT.